A single sample gave rise to the 24 T cell receptor beta chains below, sequenced in a study of tumor-infiltrating lymphocytes in localized non-small cell lung cancer. The table came from immunoSEQ multiplex PCR; TCRdb's copy has only in-frame clones and leaves some out. The sample comprises 12,000 to 15,000 clones, around 68% of which are singletons, and around 10% rests with the top ten. Sequenced: uninvolved lung tissue not adjacent to the tumor. The receptors were sampled from a human donor with non-small cell lung cancer.

This clone occurred once. The rearrangement joins TRBV6-5 to TRBJ1-6; possible D gene TRBD1, 5 bases. V lost 6 bases to trimming and J lost 7 bases, with 10 bases between them. The V gene's germline CDR1 is MNHEY and CDR2 SVGAGI. The CDR3 sequence is 13 residues long. The CDR3 DNA reads TGTGCCAGCAGGGCAAGGGACAATTCACCCCTCCACTTT. Translation gives CASRARDNSPLHF.

The chain uses TRBV28 and TRBJ2-3; 11 bases map to TRBD2. The CDR3 is 13 amino acids. CDR1 MDHEN and CDR2 SYDVKM come from the germline V gene. The CDR3 DNA reads as TGTGCTTGTAGCGGGGGGGCCGCAGATACGCAGTATTTT. Translating it yields CACSGGAADTQYF.

J is TRBJ1-2 and V is TRBV2, with TRBD1 matching 8 bases. CDR1 SNHLY and CDR2 FYNNEI come from the germline V gene. With 5 bases clipped from V and 4 bases from J, the junction kept 3 bases outside the gene matches. The CDR3 length is 13 residues. CDR3 nucleotide sequence: TGTGCCAGCAGTCCAGGGGGCCTCTATGGCTACACCTTC. Protein sequence: CASSPGGLYGYTF.

The J gene is TRBJ2-1, the V gene TRBV6-6; D tentatively fits TRBD1 or TRBD2 (5 bases each). The CDR3 is made up of 13 amino acids. Trimming removed 1 base from V and 8 bases from J, with 9 bases in between. Germline-derived CDR1 and CDR2 are MNHNY and SVGAGI (reference sequence). CDR3 sequence: CASSYYQGDEQFF. Written as DNA, the CDR3 is TGTGCCAGCAGTTACTATCAGGGAGATGAGCAGTTCTTC.

This clone has just a few counts. The CDR3 sequence: CASSLGLGGQYF. In DNA, the CDR3 is TGTGCCAGCAGCTTAGGTTTGGGGGGGCAGTACTTC. The V gene is TRBV7-9, the J gene TRBJ2-5; 7 bases map to TRBD2. J was trimmed by 11 bases and V by 1 base; bases with no gene match: 4. CDR3 length: 12 residues. Germline loops: CDR1 SEHNR, CDR2 FQNEAQ (reference sequence).

This clone appeared once. The rearrangement uses TRBV6-6 and TRBJ2-7; 7 nucleotides align to TRBD1. Germline values: CDR1 MNHNY, CDR2 SVGAGI (reference sequence). There are 13 residues in the CDR3. J lost 1 base, V lost 5 bases, and 2 bases had no gene match. CDR3 region: CASSRRGSYEQYV. The CDR3 nucleotides read TGTGCCAGCAGTCGCAGGGGGTCCTACGAGCAGTACGTC.

This clone was seen once. The chain couples TRBV10-3 to TRBJ1-5; no firm D call. From germline, CDR1 is ENHRY and CDR2 SYGVKD. V was clipped by 4 bases and J by 3 bases, with 13 bases between them. The CDR3 has 15 amino acids. The CDR3 region has the DNA TGTGCCATCAGTGGTTCCACAGAACCCAATCAGCCCCAGCATTTT. Amino acids: CAISGSTEPNQPQHF.

The CDR3 protein is CAISRSGGNEQFF. The CDR3 nucleotides are TGTGCCATCAGTCGTTCGGGGGGAAATGAGCAGTTCTTC. The gene calls are TRBV10-3 and TRBJ2-1; 7 nucleotides match TRBD2. Trimming cost V 5 bases and J 7 bases; bases outside gene matches: 5. CDR3 length: 13 residues. Germline V gives CDR1 ENHRY, CDR2 SYGVKD.

A few counts support this clone. The rearrangement joins TRBV28 to TRBJ1-2; D is undetermined. The CDR3 is 13 amino acids. V gave up 3 bases and J gave up 7 bases, with 12 bases separating them. The germline CDR1 and CDR2 sequences are MDHEN and SYDVKM. The CDR3 nucleotides read TGTGCCAGCAGTTTTGGAGGGAAGCCTGGCTACACCTTC. Translating gives CASSFGGKPGYTF.

This clone has only a few counts. V is TRBV7-9 and J is TRBJ2-1, with a possible D match to TRBD2 (6 bases). This CDR3 is built from 16 residues. Germline values: CDR1 SEHNR, CDR2 FQNEAQ (reference sequence). Trimming pared 4 bases from V and 2 bases from J, leaving 15 bases between. CDR3 DNA: TGTGCCAGCAGCTCGGGACTGAACAACCCCTACAATGAGCAGTTCTTC. Its protein product is CASSSGLNNPYNEQFF. Based on the CDR3 plus reference TRBV7-9 and TRBJ2-1, the full variable domain is DTGVSQNPRHKITKRGQNVTFRCDPISEHNRLYWYRQTLGQGPEFLTYFQNEAQLEKSRLLSDRFSAERPKGSFSTLEIQRTEQGDSAMYLCASSSGLNNPYNEQFFGPGTRLTVL.

The V and J genes are TRBV19 and TRBJ1-1, with 8 bases lining up with TRBD1. The CDR3 runs to 16 residues. CDR1 is LNHDA, CDR2 SQIVND, per germline (reference sequence). The V gene end was trimmed by 5 bases and the J gene end by 1 base; junction bases not matched to a gene: 9. The CDR3 sequence is CASSWGAGTGNTEAFF. The CDR3 DNA is TGTGCCAGTAGTTGGGGTGCCGGGACAGGGAACACTGAAGCTTTCTTT.

The chain combines TRBV5-1 with TRBJ2-1, with TRBD1 as a possible D gene (6 bases). Trimming pared 3 bases from V and 3 bases from J, leaving 16 bases between. This CDR3 is built from 16 residues. CDR1 SGHRS and CDR2 YFSETQ come from the germline V gene. The CDR3 DNA reads TGCGCCAGCAGCTCCAACAGGGCCCAGGACTACAATGAGCAGTTCTTC. Translated: CASSSNRAQDYNEQFF. The full variable domain, with the rest looked up from reference TRBV5-1 and TRBJ2-1, is KAGVTQTPRYLIKTRGQQVTLSCSPISGHRSVSWYQQTPGQGLQFLFEYFSETQRNKGNFPGRFSGRQFSNSRSEMNVSTLELGDSALYLCASSSNRAQDYNEQFFGPGTRLTVL.

There are a few counts of this clone. This chain links TRBV16 with TRBJ2-7; D not resolved. The CDR3 is made up of 13 amino acids. Germline V lookup: CDR1 KGHSY, CDR2 FQNENV. V lost 0 bases to trimming and J lost 3 bases, with 6 bases between them. Written as DNA, the CDR3 is TGTGCCAGCAGCCAATCAGGCAGCTACGAGCAGTACTTC. Protein product: CASSQSGSYEQYF. Using reference TRBV16 and TRBJ2-7 for the parts outside the CDR3, the full variable domain is GEEVAQTPKHLVRGEGQKAKLYCAPIKGHSYVFWYQQVLKNEFKFLISFQNENVFDETGMPKERFSAKCLPNSPCSLEIQATKLEDSAVYFCASSQSGSYEQYFGPGTRLTVT.

There are a few counts of this clone. The chain links TRBV7-9 to TRBJ1-5; a weak D match, TRBD1 (6 bases). This CDR3 spans 14 amino acids. Trimming removed 5 bases at V and 7 bases at J, with 15 bases between. Germline loops: CDR1 SEHNR, CDR2 FQNEAQ (reference sequence). The CDR3 here is CASSNMGGGQPQHF. The CDR3 DNA is TGTGCCAGCAGCAACATGGGTGGGGGCCAGCCCCAGCATTTT. Full variable domain (rest looked up from reference TRBV7-9 and TRBJ1-5): DTGVSQNPRHKITKRGQNVTFRCDPISEHNRLYWYRQTLGQGPEFLTYFQNEAQLEKSRLLSDRFSAERPKGSFSTLEIQRTEQGDSAMYLCASSNMGGGQPQHFGDGTRLSIL.

The gene calls are TRBV27 and TRBJ1-4, with TRBD1 identical over 7 bases. CDR3 size: 16 residues. Per the germline V gene, CDR1 is MNHEY and CDR2 is SMNVEV (reference sequence). V shed 5 bases, J shed 10 bases, and the junction held 16 bases outside the gene matches. CDR3 loop: CASSPRDSLRVLKLFF. The DNA for the CDR3 is TGTGCCAGCAGTCCCAGGGACAGCCTTCGTGTGCTAAAACTGTTTTTT.

CDR3 in amino acids: CASSHELAGDRHEQYF. In DNA, the CDR3 is TGCGCCAGCAGCCATGAACTAGCGGGAGATCGACACGAGCAGTACTTC. The V and J genes are TRBV4-3 and TRBJ2-7, with 11 bases aligning to TRBD2. The length of the CDR3 is 16 residues. The V and J ends lost 3 bases and 5 bases, in that order; junction bases with no gene match: 9. The V gene's germline CDR1 is LGHNA and CDR2 YSLEER.

This clone has just one count. The chain has TRBV6-4 and TRBJ2-3; 7 positions match TRBD1. The CDR3 is made up of 15 amino acids. Looked up from germline, CDR1 is MRHNA and CDR2 is SNTAGT. Unmatched junction bases numbered 5, after V lost 2 bases and J lost 3 bases. Here the CDR3 reads CASSDEGGSTDTQYF. CDR3 in DNA: TGTGCCAGCAGTGACGAAGGGGGCTCAACAGATACGCAGTATTTT.

The chain has TRBV5-1 and TRBJ2-3; perhaps TRBD1 as D (7 bases). Per the germline V gene, CDR1 is SGHRS and CDR2 is YFSETQ. The CDR3 has 15 amino acids. V was clipped by 2 bases and J by 0 bases, with 10 bases between them. This chain's CDR3 is CASSFQGGSTDTQYF. As DNA, the CDR3 is TGCGCCAGCAGCTTCCAGGGGGGAAGCACAGATACGCAGTATTTT.

This clone has only a few counts. The chain carries TRBV7-2 and TRBJ1-2; D possibly corresponds to TRBD1 (6 bases). CDR1 and CDR2 (germline): SGHTA, FQGNSA. This CDR3 has 16 residues. The V end was cut by 4 bases, the J end by 0 bases, with 15 bases between. The CDR3 loop is CASSSSRGASNYGYTF. CDR3 DNA sequence: TGTGCCAGCAGCTCGTCCCGGGGGGCCTCTAACTATGGCTACACCTTC.

V usage is TRBV5-4 and J usage is TRBJ2-3, with 8 positions matching TRBD2. Trimming took 4 bases from V and 0 from J; bases not matched to a gene: 7. Germline CDR1 reads SGHNT; CDR2 reads YYREEE (reference sequence). The CDR3 sequence is 16 residues long. CDR3 amino acids: CASSPGGTISTDTQYF. The CDR3 nucleotides read TGTGCCAGCAGCCCGGGAGGGACTATAAGCACAGATACGCAGTATTTT.

This clone turned up a few times. The genes are TRBV11-1 and TRBJ2-3; 8 bases are a match to TRBD2. J was trimmed by 6 bases and V by 6 bases; bases with no gene match: 11. Germline CDR1 and CDR2: SGHAT and FQDESV (reference sequence). This CDR3 is built from 15 residues. The CDR3 region has the DNA TGTGCCAGCAGTCGTAGCGGGACGGGTGGTGATACGCAGTATTTT. Translating it yields CASSRSGTGGDTQYF.

The chain is built from TRBV5-1 and TRBJ2-5, with TRBD1 identical over 9 bases. CDR3 size: 14 residues. After removal of 2 bases from V and 5 bases from J, the junction contained 4 bases not matched to a gene. CDR1 is SGHRS and CDR2 is YFSETQ in the germline V gene. The CDR3 DNA sequence: TGCGCCAGCAGCTTACAGGGGGCAGGGGAGACCCAGTACTTC. Protein product: CASSLQGAGETQYF. The full variable domain, rest sourced from reference TRBV5-1 and TRBJ2-5, is KAGVTQTPRYLIKTRGQQVTLSCSPISGHRSVSWYQQTPGQGLQFLFEYFSETQRNKGNFPGRFSGRQFSNSRSEMNVSTLELGDSALYLCASSLQGAGETQYFGPGTRLLVL.

The chain employs TRBV4-3 and TRBJ2-1; 8 bases align to TRBD2. The CDR3 is 14 residues long. Germline assignment: CDR1 LGHNA and CDR2 YSLEER. Trimming at V came to 1 base and at J to 6 bases, leaving 2 bases not matched to a gene. CDR3 DNA sequence: TGCGCCAGCAGCCAAGCGGGACTAGGCAATGAGCAGTTCTTC. This encodes CASSQAGLGNEQFF.

This chain joins TRBV29-1 and TRBJ2-7, with TRBD2 matching over 10 bases. The V segment lost 3 bases and the J segment 2 bases; nucleotides outside the gene matches: 7. The CDR3 runs to 15 residues. In germline, CDR1 is SQVTM, CDR2 ANQGSEA. The chain's CDR3 is CSVEGRTSGTYEQYF. The CDR3 DNA reads TGCAGCGTTGAGGGGAGGACTAGCGGAACCTACGAGCAGTACTTC.